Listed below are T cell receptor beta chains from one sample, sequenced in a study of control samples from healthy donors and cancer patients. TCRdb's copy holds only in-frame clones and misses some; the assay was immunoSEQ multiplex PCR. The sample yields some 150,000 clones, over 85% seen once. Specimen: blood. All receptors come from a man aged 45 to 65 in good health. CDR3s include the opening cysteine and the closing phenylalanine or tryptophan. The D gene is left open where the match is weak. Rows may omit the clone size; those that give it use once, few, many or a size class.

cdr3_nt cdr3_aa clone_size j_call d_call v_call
TGTGCCAGCTCACCTTCGGGAGCGAATGAAAAACTGTTTTTT CASSPSGANEKLFF - TRBJ1-4 - TRBV18
TGTGCCACCAGGGGTGTGGATAGGCCCTACTACGAGCAGTACTTC CATRGVDRPYYEQYF - TRBJ2-7 - TRBV15
TGTGCCAGCAGTCCACCCTCTTACTTGCCGCTGTACGAGCAGTACTTC CASSPPSYLPLYEQYF few TRBJ2-7 - TRBV28
TGTGCCAGCAGCAAAGAGGAGACAGGGGGCCTTGTCGCAGATACGCAGTATTTT CASSKEETGGLVADTQYF - TRBJ2-3 - TRBV21-1
TGTGCCAGCAGTGAAGGTAGCACCGGGGAGCTGTTTTTT CASSEGSTGELFF - TRBJ2-2 - TRBV2
TGTGCCAGCAGCTTGGGAGGGACCAATTCACCCCTCCACTTT CASSLGGTNSPLHF - TRBJ1-6 - TRBV9
TGTGCCAGCAGACCCCCGGGACCTAACACCGGGGAGCTGTTTTTT CASRPPGPNTGELFF few TRBJ2-2 - TRBV11-2
TGTGCCAGCAGCTCTGAGGCTAGCAATCAGCCCCAGCATTTT CASSSEASNQPQHF - TRBJ1-5 - TRBV7-2
TGTGCCAGCTCTCGGGAAGAGACCCAGTACTTC CASSREETQYF - TRBJ2-5 - TRBV18
TGTGCCAGCAGCCAGTCTCCGGGACTAGCTTACGAGCAGTACTTC CASSQSPGLAYEQYF - TRBJ2-7 TRBD2 TRBV4-2
TGTGCCAGCAGTGAAGAGGCGGGGTTTGGGCAGTACTTC CASSEEAGFGQYF - TRBJ2-7 - TRBV6-1
TGTGCCAGCAGTTACACCGGGAGGCACAATCAGCCCCAGCATTTT CASSYTGRHNQPQHF - TRBJ1-5 - TRBV6-5
TGTGCCAGCAGCAACGGCTTAGCGGGAGGGCTTCTCAATGAGCAGTTCTTC CASSNGLAGGLLNEQFF - TRBJ2-1 - TRBV21-1
TGCAGCGTTGAGGTTAGGAGGTTCTCTCGGTGGAATGAGCAGTTCTTC CSVEVRRFSRWNEQFF - TRBJ2-1 - TRBV29-1
TGTGCCAGCAGCCAATCGGGACAGGGTGGCGGTAGCAATCAGCCCCAGCATTTT CASSQSGQGGGSNQPQHF - TRBJ1-5 TRBD1 TRBV3-1/TRBV3-2
TGTGCCACCAGCAGAGATGGGCACCAACAAGAGACCCAGTACTTC CATSRDGHQQETQYF - TRBJ2-5 - TRBV15
TGTGCCAGCAGCTTAGGGACCCGGAGCTCCTACGAGCAGTACTTC CASSLGTRSSYEQYF - TRBJ2-7 - TRBV5-4
TGTGCCAGTAGTGCCGGGACGCCGAACACTGAAGCTTTCTTT CASSAGTPNTEAFF - TRBJ1-1 - TRBV19
TGTGCCAGTAGTCCATCTACCCTCTACGAGCAGTACTTC CASSPSTLYEQYF - TRBJ2-7 - TRBV19
TGTGCCAGCAGTGAAGCTGGGGGGCTGGGTGAAAAACTGTTTTTT CASSEAGGLGEKLFF - TRBJ1-4 - TRBV6-1
TGTGCCTGGAGTATAAGACTGCGCACAGATACGCAGTATTTT CAWSIRLRTDTQYF few TRBJ2-3 - TRBV30
TGTGCCAGTATGTCCGGACAGGGGGCTGGCTATGGCTACACCTTC CASMSGQGAGYGYTF - TRBJ1-2 TRBD1 TRBV19
TGCGCCAGCAGGCGGGAAGGGGTCGGGGAGCTGTTTTTT CASRREGVGELFF - TRBJ2-2 - TRBV5-1
TGTGCCAGCAGCTCTAGCGGGATCATATACAATGAGCAGTTCTTC CASSSSGIIYNEQFF - TRBJ2-1 TRBD2 TRBV28
TGTGCCAGCAGCTTCCCCTTAGCGGGAGGCCCCTCCTACGAGCAGTACTTC CASSFPLAGGPSYEQYF - TRBJ2-7 - TRBV21-1
TGTGCCAGCAGCAGACAGGGAAATTGGCAGCCCCAGCATTTT CASSRQGNWQPQHF once TRBJ1-5 TRBD1 TRBV2
TGTGCCAGCAGCAAAGGGCGCCAGGAGGCTAGCGAGCACATTCAGTACTTC CASSKGRQEASEHIQYF - TRBJ2-4 - TRBV21-1
TGTGCCAGTAGTACCCAAGCGGGAGGGTTCTACGAGCAGTACTTC CASSTQAGGFYEQYF - TRBJ2-7 TRBD2 TRBV19
TGTGCCAGCAGTCCCGGGACCACGGGCCGAAATGAGCAGTTCTTC CASSPGTTGRNEQFF - TRBJ2-1 - TRBV6-6
TGTGCCAGCAGCTCCCGACAGGGGGCGGGTAATGAAAAACTGTTTTTT CASSSRQGAGNEKLFF once TRBJ1-4 TRBD1 TRBV11-2
TGTGCCAGTAGTGCCGACAGGGGGCAGAATGAAGCTTTCTTT CASSADRGQNEAFF - TRBJ1-1 TRBD1 TRBV19
TGTGCCAGCAGCTTAGGTTTTCAGGATCATCAGCCCCAGCATTTT CASSLGFQDHQPQHF - TRBJ1-5 - TRBV7-9
TGTGCCAGTAGGGAGGGGGGCACAGATACGCAGTATTTT CASREGGTDTQYF - TRBJ2-3 - TRBV19
TGTGCCAGCAGCTTACAAGCGGGAGGTGGAGAGACCCAGTACTTC CASSLQAGGGETQYF - TRBJ2-5 TRBD2 TRBV7-3
TGTGCCAGTAGTATGACAGGGATCGACACCGGGGAGCTGTTTTTT CASSMTGIDTGELFF - TRBJ2-2 TRBD1 TRBV19
TGTGCCAGCAGCTTCCCCGGAGCGGGGGCCTACAATGAGCAGTTCTTC CASSFPGAGAYNEQFF - TRBJ2-1 TRBD2 TRBV13
TGTGCCAGCAGCGGGGACAGGGGCTTCTCCTACGAGCAGTACTTC CASSGDRGFSYEQYF - TRBJ2-7 TRBD1 TRBV6-5
TGTGCCACCAGCAGAGATTGGGGATCCGGGTCCACCGGCGATGAGCAGTTCTTC CATSRDWGSGSTGDEQFF - TRBJ2-1 - TRBV15
TGCAGTGCTAGTTCACAGGGGATAAAGCAGCCCCAGCATTTT CSASSQGIKQPQHF - TRBJ1-5 TRBD1 TRBV20-1
TGTGCCAGCGGGAAGGGAGAACTGAACACTGAAGCTTTCTTT CASGKGELNTEAFF - TRBJ1-1 - TRBV27
TGTGCCAGCTGCCGACAGGCGGGCCCGGCTGGCGGCTACACCTTC CASCRQAGPAGGYTF - TRBJ1-2 - TRBV6-5
TGTGCCAGCAGCTTAATCGGGAGGGCGGAGACAGATACGCAGTATTTT CASSLIGRAETDTQYF - TRBJ2-3 TRBD2 TRBV7-2
TGTGCCAGCAGTTTATTCAGGTTGTCGGAAACCTCTGGAAACACCATATATTTT CASSLFRLSETSGNTIYF - TRBJ1-3 - TRBV28
TGCGCCAGCAGCTTAGGGACACAACAAGAGACCCAGTACTTC CASSLGTQQETQYF - TRBJ2-5 - TRBV5-1
TGTGCCATTTCCCCGGGTCCCAACTATGGCTACACCTTC CAISPGPNYGYTF - TRBJ1-2 - TRBV10-3
TGTGCCAGCTCACCACTAACAGGGGACACTGAAGCTTTCTTT CASSPLTGDTEAFF - TRBJ1-1 TRBD1 TRBV18
TGTGCCAGCAGCTTCGTCCCCTCTTTAGCGGGAGCAGTGAAGACCCAGTACTTC CASSFVPSLAGAVKTQYF - TRBJ2-5 TRBD2 TRBV5-4
TGTGCCACCAGCAGGGACGGAGGGGCTGTAGGTTCACCCCTCCACTTT CATSRDGGAVGSPLHF once TRBJ1-6 - TRBV15
TGTGCCAGCAGCTCGGGTGGTGGTCGGCACTCTGGAAACACCATATATTTT CASSSGGGRHSGNTIYF - TRBJ1-3 - TRBV5-8
TGTGCCAGCAGTGCAAGCGGGAGTACAGAGACCCAGTACTTC CASSASGSTETQYF - TRBJ2-5 TRBD2 TRBV27
TGCAGCGTTGAAGAAAAGGGCGCGGGTGAAGCTTTCTTT CSVEEKGAGEAFF - TRBJ1-1 - TRBV29-1
TGTGCCAGCAGTTCAAGCCCCGGGACAGTAACGAACACTGAAGCTTTCTTT CASSSSPGTVTNTEAFF - TRBJ1-1 TRBD1 TRBV28
TGCGCCAGCAGTCTTCTAGCGGGGAGTTACAATGAGCAGTTCTTC CASSLLAGSYNEQFF once TRBJ2-1 TRBD2 TRBV5-1
TGTGCCAGCAGCCCCAGACAGGACAACTATGGCTACACCTTC CASSPRQDNYGYTF - TRBJ1-2 - TRBV7-6